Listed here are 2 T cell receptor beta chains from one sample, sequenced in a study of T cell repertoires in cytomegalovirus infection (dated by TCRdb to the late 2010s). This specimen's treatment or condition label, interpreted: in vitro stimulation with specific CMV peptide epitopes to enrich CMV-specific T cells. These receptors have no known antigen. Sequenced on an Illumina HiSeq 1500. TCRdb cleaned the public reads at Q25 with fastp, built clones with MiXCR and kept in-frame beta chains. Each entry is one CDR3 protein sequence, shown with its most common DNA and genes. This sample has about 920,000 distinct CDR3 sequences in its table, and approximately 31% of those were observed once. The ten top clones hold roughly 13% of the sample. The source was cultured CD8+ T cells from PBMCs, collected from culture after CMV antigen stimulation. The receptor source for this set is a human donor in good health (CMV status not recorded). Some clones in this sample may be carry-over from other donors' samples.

This CDR3 is CASSAPSKNEKLFF. The CDR3 nucleotides are TGTGCCAGCAGCGCCCCTTCCAAGAATGAAAAACTGTTTTTT. V gene TRBV9 combines with J gene TRBJ1-4; D is uncertain. Germline CDR1 and CDR2: SGDLS and YYNGEE. The CDR3 contains 14 residues. Trimming removed 3 bases from V and 5 bases from J, with 11 bases in between.

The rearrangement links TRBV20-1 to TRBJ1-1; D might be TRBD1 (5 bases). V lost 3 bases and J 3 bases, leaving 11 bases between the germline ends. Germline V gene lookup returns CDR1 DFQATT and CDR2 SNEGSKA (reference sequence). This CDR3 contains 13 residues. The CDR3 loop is CSARAMGDTEAFF. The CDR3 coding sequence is TGCAGTGCTAGGGCAATGGGGGACACTGAAGCTTTCTTT.